The entry below describes one TCR beta chain. Its specific antigen is unknown. One base away there is no much larger clone; base qualities are not given. This sample was taken from a study of CD8 T cells in Susac syndrome (dated by TCRdb to about 2019). With respect to the entire study: Repertoire sequencing was used to test whether CD8+ T cell activation and differentiation in Susac syndrome was antigen driven. The study compared CD8+ T cell repertoire clonality among 12 healthy donors, around 14 Susac syndrome patients and some 16 multiple sclerosis patients.

Peripheral blood CD8+ and CD4+ T cells from healthy donors, Susac syndrome patients and multiple sclerosis patients were profiled by high-throughput TCR beta sequencing. Multiple sclerosis controls were treatment-naive patients with stable or active relapsing-remitting disease fulfilling revised McDonald criteria. Bulk CD8+ and CD4+ T cells were purified by magnetic negative isolation, while CD8+ TEMRA cells were enriched using FACS. Blood was collected in EDTA tubes and processed within 24 hours, with PBMCs isolated through density gradient centrifugation. PBMCs destined for TCR sequencing were cryopreserved in liquid nitrogen and later thawed in a 37 °C water bath. Purity of sorted or isolated CD4+, CD8+ and CD8+ TEMRA cells was at least 90%. General findings and caveats noted by the study authors: The number of individuals in the TCR sequencing and HLA analysis was recognized as being relatively small.

The germline V gene (reference sequence) specifies LNHNV as CDR1 and YYDKDF as CDR2. Inclusive of the bounding cysteine and phenylalanine, the CDR3 is 12 residues long. Only the CDR3 part of the read is kept: 36 bases, read in frame from the first base. Unmatched junction bases come to 1, with V trimmed by 8 bases and J by 3 bases. RNA was extracted using the RNeasy kit, and about 0.45 to 1 ug of the RNA was reverse transcribed with random hexamers. The immunoSEQ multiplex PCR assay, covering 54 Vbeta and 13 Jbeta segments, was used to amplify TCR beta CDR3 regions. PCR amplification bias was corrected by using a synthetic template baseline for primer optimization and computational correction. The authors processed their data as follows. Reads were assigned to V, D and J genes according to IMGT and analyzed in immunoSEQ Analyzer, with only productive sequences retained. Clonality was computed as one minus Shannon entropy normalized by log2 of the number of productive unique sequences. For each patient and control, public and private clones were evaluated within the 100 most prevalent clones. Susac-specific clones were defined as absent from healthy and MS cohorts, about 1,100 published viral clones and other ImmuneACCESS disease sequences. TCRdb itself trimmed the public reads at Q25 with fastp, ran MiXCR and retained productive beta chains. Each entry merges the rows of one CDR3 protein and shows their most common DNA and genes. The V and J calls and clone size come from TCRdb's table, not from the authors' own analysis. The sample profile shows about 430,000 distinct CDR3 sequences; approximately 85% of them were found once. 0.09% to 0.15% of the sample goes to the ten largest clones.

The receptor comes from a human donor with multiple sclerosis. Sequenced: CD8+ T cells from PBMCs. The sequence is built from TRBV15 and TRBJ1-5, with 7 middle bases fitting TRBD1. The CDR3 region has the sequence CATGTDNQPQHF. The nucleotides read TGTGCCACCGGGACAGACAATCAGCCCCAGCATTTT.